Listed below are T cell receptor beta chains from one sample, sequenced in a study of relationships among human T cell subsets. One entry per CDR3 protein results from TCRdb running MiXCR on the multiplex PCR reads. The sample lists around 14,000 distinct CDR3 sequences, approximately 56% occurring once. Material: total T cells sorted from blood. The receptors shown here come from a man in his forties in good health. Each CDR3 is given with its conserved first and last residue. The order of the fields is D gene, clone size, V gene, J gene, CDR3 DNA, CDR3 protein. The D gene is left open where the match is weak. Clone size is shown for a subset of rows, as once, few, many or a class of expanded clone.

>TRBD2|-|TRBV5-1|TRBJ2-3
TGCGCCAGCAGCTTGCAGGGGACTAGCGGATCAGATACGCAGTATTTT
CASSLQGTSGSDTQYF
>-|-|TRBV20-1|TRBJ2-1
TGCAGTGCTAGGAAGGACTATAGAAATGAGCAGTTCTTC
CSARKDYRNEQFF
>-|-|TRBV12-3/TRBV12-4|TRBJ1-5
TGTGCCAGCAGTTCCTTTTCAGGGCCTAATCAGCCCCAGCATTTT
CASSSFSGPNQPQHF
>-|-|TRBV5-1|TRBJ2-5
TGCGCCAGCAGCACTGGAGGCGGTCAAGAGACCCAGTACTTC
CASSTGGGQETQYF
>-|-|TRBV6-6|TRBJ2-7
TGTGCCAACAGTTCCAGAATGGGTTACGAGCAGTACTTC
CANSSRMGYEQYF
>TRBD2|-|TRBV28|TRBJ2-1
TGTGCCAGCAGTTTAGGGGCGGGAGCAATCAATGAGCAGTTCTTC
CASSLGAGAINEQFF
>-|few|TRBV20-1|TRBJ1-1
TGCAGTGGAACGCAGGGGCTGGGCACTGAAGCTTTCTTT
CSGTQGLGTEAFF
>-|-|TRBV10-3|TRBJ2-7
TGTGCCATCAGTGACAGGAAAAACTCCTACGAGCAGTACTTC
CAISDRKNSYEQYF
>-|-|TRBV28|TRBJ2-4
TGTGCCAGCAGCGAAAACAGAGGCAAAAACATTCAGTACTTC
CASSENRGKNIQYF
>TRBD1|-|TRBV11-2|TRBJ2-3
TGTGCCAGCAGCCTACCCAGAACAGGGGTGGGCACAGATACGCAGTATTTT
CASSLPRTGVGTDTQYF
>-|-|TRBV25-1|TRBJ2-1
TGTGCCAGCAGTGGGAGGGAAAGGGGCAATGAGCAGTTCTTC
CASSGRERGNEQFF
>TRBD1|-|TRBV27|TRBJ1-1
TGTGCCAGCAGCTCGGACAGGGGGCGCGAGAACACTGAAGCTTTCTTT
CASSSDRGRENTEAFF
>-|once|TRBV29-1|TRBJ2-7
TGCAGCGTTGAAGAGGGGGCGCGCTCCTACGAGCAGTACTTC
CSVEEGARSYEQYF
>-|-|TRBV11-2|TRBJ1-5
TGTGCCAGCAGCATCACAGGAGGGGGAAGCAATCAGCCCCAGCATTTT
CASSITGGGSNQPQHF
>-|-|TRBV10-3|TRBJ1-1
TGTGCCATCAGTGGGGGGAGACAGGCTTTCTTT
CAISGGRQAFF
>-|-|TRBV11-1|TRBJ2-7
TGTGCCAGCAGCTTCCTACAACAGGTATCCTACGAGCAGTACTTC
CASSFLQQVSYEQYF
>TRBD1|-|TRBV7-9|TRBJ2-7
TGTGCCAGCAGTTTCGACAGGGCAAAAACCTACGAGCAGTACTTC
CASSFDRAKTYEQYF
>TRBD1|-|TRBV12-3/TRBV12-4|TRBJ1-5
TGTGCCAGCAGTTTTGACAGGGGAAGCAATCAGCCCCAGCATTTT
CASSFDRGSNQPQHF
>-|-|TRBV4-1|TRBJ2-1
TGCGCCAGCAGCCTCGGTAGAGGGGCGAACAATGAGCAGTTCTTC
CASSLGRGANNEQFF
>TRBD1|-|TRBV28|TRBJ2-3
TGTGCCAGCAGTTCCGGACAGGGAGAAGATACGCAGTATTTT
CASSSGQGEDTQYF
>-|few|TRBV11-2|TRBJ2-7
TGTGCCAGCAGTTCTAGGGGTCGCTACGAGCAGTACTTC
CASSSRGRYEQYF
>-|-|TRBV4-1|TRBJ1-6
TGCGCCAGCAGCCAAACCAGGAATAACTATAATTCACCCCTCCACTTT
CASSQTRNNYNSPLHF
>TRBD2|-|TRBV4-2|TRBJ2-1
TGTGCCAGCAGCCAAGTGGGGACTAGCGGTTACAATGAGCAGTTCTTC
CASSQVGTSGYNEQFF
>-|-|TRBV5-8|TRBJ2-5
TGTGCCAGCAGCTTGGATTTGGGGACCCAGTACTTC
CASSLDLGTQYF
>TRBD2|-|TRBV11-2|TRBJ2-3
TGTGCCAGCAGCCTCTCAGGGGTTGGCGGGAGGCCTGCAGATACGCAGTATTTT
CASSLSGVGGRPADTQYF
>-|-|TRBV11-2|TRBJ2-2
TGTGCCAGCAGCGGATGGAGCTGGGAGCTGTTTTTT
CASSGWSWELFF
>TRBD1|-|TRBV20-1|TRBJ1-2
TGCAGTGCTACGGACAGGGGCCGAGCTAACTATGGCTACACCTTC
CSATDRGRANYGYTF
>-|-|TRBV27|TRBJ1-5
TGTGCCAGCAGTTCTGGAAATCAGCCCCAGCATTTT
CASSSGNQPQHF
>TRBD2|-|TRBV5-1|TRBJ2-1
TGCGCCAGCAGCCGGGGGACCCGGACTAGCGGGTATGAGCAGTTCTTC
CASSRGTRTSGYEQFF
>TRBD2|few|TRBV27|TRBJ2-1
TGTGCCAGCAGTTTTTCTAGCGGGAGGAGGGGGTACAATGAGCAGTTCTTC
CASSFSSGRRGYNEQFF
>-|-|TRBV20-1|TRBJ2-7
TGCAGTGCTAGACCTAGGATGGGCGGCGAGCAGTACTTC
CSARPRMGGEQYF
>-|-|TRBV10-2|TRBJ2-1
TGCGCCAGCAGTGACCCCCGGGCCGGCGACTTCTTC
CASSDPRAGDFF
>TRBD2|few|TRBV4-1|TRBJ2-3
TGCGCCAGCAGCCAAGTAGCGGGGGGATACACAGATACGCAGTATTTT
CASSQVAGGYTDTQYF